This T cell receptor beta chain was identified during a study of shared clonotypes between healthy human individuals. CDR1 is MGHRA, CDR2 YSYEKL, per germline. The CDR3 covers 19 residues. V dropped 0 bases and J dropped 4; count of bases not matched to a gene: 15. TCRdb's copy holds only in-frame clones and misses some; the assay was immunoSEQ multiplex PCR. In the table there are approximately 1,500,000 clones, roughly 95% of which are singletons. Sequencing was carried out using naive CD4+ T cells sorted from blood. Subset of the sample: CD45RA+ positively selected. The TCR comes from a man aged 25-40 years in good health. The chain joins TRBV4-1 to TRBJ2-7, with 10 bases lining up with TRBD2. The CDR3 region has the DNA TGCGCCAGCAGCCAAGACTCCCACTCCTCTAGCGGGAGAGGTTACGAGCAGTACTTC. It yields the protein CASSQDSHSSSGRGYEQYF.